The 8 T cell receptor beta chains in this list originate from one sample, sequenced in a study of cytomegalovirus exposure and HLA in healthy donors. Assay: immunoSEQ multiplex PCR; the TCRdb copy retains only in-frame clones and omits some. The sample holds fewer than 80,000 clones; approximately 96% are singletons and the top ten take 4.5%. The sequenced sample consisted of PBMCs. The receptors were gathered from a woman aged 18-35 years in good health and CMV-seropositive.

This clone was counted a single time. The sample carries other DNA sequences with the same CDR3. CDR3: CASSLPGQGTDTQYF. In nucleotides, the CDR3 is TGTGCCAGCAGTCTCCCGGGACAGGGAACAGATACGCAGTATTTT. The chain recombines TRBV28 with TRBJ2-3; TRBD1 matches at 9 bases. Losses at the gene ends were 5 bases for V and 3 bases for J; bases not matched to a gene: 6. There are 15 residues in the CDR3. The germline gives CDR1 MDHEN, CDR2 SYDVKM.

The rearrangement uses TRBV7-2 and TRBJ2-7; 14 nucleotides align to TRBD2. This CDR3 comprises 15 residues. Germline values: CDR1 SGHTA, CDR2 FQGNSA. The J segment lost 3 bases and the V segment lost 6 bases, leaving 4 bases of the junction unmatched. CDR3 protein: CASRETSGGGYEQYF. The CDR3 nucleotides read TGTGCCAGCAGAGAGACTAGCGGGGGGGGCTACGAGCAGTACTTC. Drawing the rest from reference TRBV7-2 and TRBJ2-7, the complete variable domain is GAGVSQSPSNKVTEKGKDVELRCDPISGHTALYWYRQSLGQGLEFLIYFQGNSAPDKSGLPSDRFSAERTGGSVSTLTIQRTQQEDSAVYLCASRETSGGGYEQYFGPGTRLTVT.

The chain has TRBV30 and TRBJ2-1, with D perhaps matching TRBD1 (5 bases). Trimming took 3 bases from V and 0 from J, leaving 9 bases between them. The CDR3 consists of 14 residues. Per germline, CDR1 GTSNPN and CDR2 SVGIG (reference sequence). Written as DNA, the CDR3 is TGTGCCTGGAGCCAGGGAACCTCCTACAATGAGCAGTTCTTC. This translates into CAWSQGTSYNEQFF.

J is TRBJ2-7 and V is TRBV13, with D uncertain. CDR3 length: 12 residues. V was cut by 1 base and J by 2 bases, with 3 bases left in between. CDR1 and CDR2 (germline): PRHDT, FYEKMQ (reference sequence). CDR3 DNA sequence: TGTGCCAGCAGCTTAGACACCTACGAGCAGTACTTC. Translated: CASSLDTYEQYF.

The rearrangement joins TRBV7-2 to TRBJ2-3; the D gene is possibly TRBD2 (5 bases). CDR1 is SGHTA and CDR2 is FQGNSA in the germline V gene. This CDR3 region has 14 residues. Trimming stripped 3 bases from V and 5 bases from J, with 12 bases between. The CDR3 DNA is TGTGCCAGCAGCTTGGCCGGCGGACTAGATACGCAGTATTTT. As protein: CASSLAGGLDTQYF.

The chain carries TRBV4-3 and TRBJ2-1; TRBD2 agrees at 10 bases. Germline V gene data show CDR1 as LGHNA and CDR2 as YSLEER. Trimming at V came to 4 bases and at J to 2 bases, leaving 2 bases not matched to a gene. The CDR3 is 15 residues long. The CDR3 is CASSPSGRAYNEQFF. As DNA, the CDR3 is TGCGCCAGCAGCCCAAGCGGGAGGGCCTACAATGAGCAGTTCTTC.

Written as DNA, the CDR3 is TGTGCCAGCAGCCGGAGGCCCCAACTAGCGGGAGGGTCAGAGACCCAGTACTTC. It specifies CASSRRPQLAGGSETQYF. The chain recombines TRBV4-2 with TRBJ2-5; 13 nucleotides line up with TRBD2. Germline V CDR1 and CDR2: LGHNA, YNFKEQ. The CDR3 is 18 amino acids. V was pared by 4 bases and J by 4 bases, with 12 bases of the junction left unmatched.

This chain uses TRBV5-1 with TRBJ2-5; the match to TRBD2 covers 11 bases. This CDR3 region has 14 residues. Germline V gene data show CDR1 as SGHRS and CDR2 as YFSETQ. With V trimmed by 4 bases and J by 3 bases, 2 bases remained unmatched. The CDR3 DNA follows: TGCGCCAGCAGCGTACTAGCGGGAGAAGAGACCCAGTACTTC. Protein sequence: CASSVLAGEETQYF.